This TCR beta chain was observed in a study of blood T cell repertoires in COVID-19. Study at large: COVID-19 samples from acute and convalescent phases originated in the United States, Italy and Spain. From T cells, B-cell-depleted T cells, or PBMCs came the material, which was cDNA or gDNA.

Libraries were prepared by immunoSEQ multiplex PCR; TCRdb keeps only in-frame clonotypes and omits some of them. The sample lists about 230,000 clones, 70% to 90% occurring once. V lost 5 bases, J lost 5 bases, and 9 bases lay in between. The CDR3 length is 12 residues. Germline assignment: CDR1 LGHDT and CDR2 YNNKEL (reference sequence). Followed longitudinally, the Seattle patients had been enrolled during active infection. The V call is TRBV3-1 (or the pseudogene TRBV3-2), the J call TRBJ2-5; D is ambiguous. Sequencing was performed on peripheral blood. This sequence originates from a middle-aged man with COVID-19, enrolled during active disease. This CDR3 reads CASSSRPETQYF. CDR3 nucleotides: TGTGCCAGCAGCTCCCGTCCTGAGACCCAGTACTTC.